This TCR beta chain came from a study of T cells in lung cancer brain metastases. The CDR3 consists of 13 residues. The V gene lost 8 bases and the J gene lost 2 bases, with 15 bases spanning the gap. Germline loops: CDR1 GTSNPN, CDR2 SVGIG (reference sequence). Profiled with immunoSEQ multiplex PCR; TCRdb holds only in-frame clones, not every one. The table shows fewer than 7,000 clones, with roughly nine tenths occurring only once. The sample was tumor tissue from the primary lung tumor. V gene TRBV30 combines with J gene TRBJ1-2; D is possibly TRBD1 (5 bases). The clonotype was recovered from a man aged 70 or older with non-small cell lung cancer. CDR3: CARPGLGNYGYTF. The CDR3 DNA follows: TGTGCCAGACCGGGACTGGGAAACTATGGCTACACCTTC.